This T cell receptor beta chain was observed in a study of blood T cell repertoires in COVID-19. The overall study: Acute and convalescent COVID-19 samples came from the United States, Italy and Spain.

A note on this clone: A much more abundant neighbour one base away suggests this may be a read error.

CDR3 size: 14 residues. Between the trimmed V and J ends, which lost 3 bases and 0 bases, there was a span of 7 bases. Germline V lookup: CDR1 SEHNR, CDR2 FQNEAQ (reference sequence). Repertoires were generated with immunoSEQ multiplex PCR, while TCRdb's copy carries only in-frame clones and drops some. The sample has a few hundred thousand clones, roughly 80% seen once. Participants came from fewer than 25 US areas, aged roughly 18 to 95 years. Cohorts were assigned according to the clinical history that participants reported. Those designated as exposed participants met a COVID-19 case within 2 weeks before study entry.

The receptor was isolated from a man between 40 and 49 years old who had been exposed to COVID-19. The rearrangement joins TRBV7-9 to TRBJ2-3; tentatively, D is TRBD2 (5 bases). The sequencing sample was made of PBMCs or T cells enriched from blood (not recorded which). The CDR3 nucleotides read TGTGCCAGCAGCTTTGGCGGGAGCACAGATACGCAGTATTTT. Its protein product is CASSFGGSTDTQYF.